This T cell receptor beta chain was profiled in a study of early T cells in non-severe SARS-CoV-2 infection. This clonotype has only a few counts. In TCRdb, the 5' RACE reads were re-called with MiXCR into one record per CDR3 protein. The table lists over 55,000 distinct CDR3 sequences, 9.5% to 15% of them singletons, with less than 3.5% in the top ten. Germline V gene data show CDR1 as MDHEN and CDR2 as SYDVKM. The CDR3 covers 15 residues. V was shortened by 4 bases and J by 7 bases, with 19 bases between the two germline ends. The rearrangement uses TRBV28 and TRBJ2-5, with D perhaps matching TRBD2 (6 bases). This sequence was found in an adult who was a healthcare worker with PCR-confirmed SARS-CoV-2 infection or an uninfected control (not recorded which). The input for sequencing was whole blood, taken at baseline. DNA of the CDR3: TGTGCCAGCAGTTCGGGACTCCCGGGGCAGGGGACCCAGTACTTC. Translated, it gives CASSSGLPGQGTQYF.